The 21 T cell receptor beta chains listed next were all sequenced from one sample in a study of CD8 T cells in Susac syndrome. Random hexamers were used to reverse transcribe roughly 0.45 to 1 ug of RNA. From the immunoSEQ multiplex PCR reads, TCRdb called clonotypes with MiXCR, one entry per CDR3 protein. The sample carries roughly 120,000 distinct CDR3 sequences, roughly 93% recorded once. Sequenced sample: CD4+ T cells from PBMCs. Every receptor here comes from a human donor with multiple sclerosis.

V and J are TRBV5-1 and TRBJ1-2; perhaps TRBD1 as D (6 bases). Looked up from germline, CDR1 is SGHRS and CDR2 is YFSETQ. The CDR3 extends over 15 amino acids. V shed 0 bases and J shed 1 base, with 10 bases lying between them. CDR3 sequence reads: CASSLVQGLNYGYTF. The CDR3 DNA reads TGCGCCAGCAGCTTGGTCCAGGGGCTTAACTATGGCTACACCTTC.

The V call is TRBV4-3, the J call TRBJ2-5, with TRBD2 identical over 8 bases. Germline loops: CDR1 LGHNA, CDR2 YSLEER. This CDR3 spans 16 amino acids. J was trimmed by 5 bases and V by 0 bases; bases with no gene match: 8. This CDR3 is CASSQERGASGETQYF. The CDR3 DNA follows: TGCGCCAGCAGCCAAGAACGTGGGGCTAGCGGGGAGACCCAGTACTTC.

This clonotype was found once. This chain joins TRBV5-4 and TRBJ2-2; D is uncertain. Trimming removed 4 bases from V and 0 bases from J, with 13 bases in between. There are 16 residues in the CDR3. Looked up from germline, CDR1 is SGHNT and CDR2 is YYREEE (reference sequence). This chain's CDR3 is CASSDWTDPNTGELFF. In DNA form, the CDR3 reads TGTGCCAGCAGCGACTGGACGGACCCGAACACCGGGGAGCTGTTTTTT.

The count of this clonotype is one. The chain joins TRBV7-3 to TRBJ2-1, with D possibly being TRBD2 (7 bases). This CDR3 contains 15 residues. Germline V gene lookup returns CDR1 SGHTA and CDR2 FQGTGA. V dropped 7 bases and J dropped 2 bases, with 15 bases sitting between them. The CDR3 DNA sequence: TGTGCCAGCAACCCGATCGGGGGGCCCTACAATGAGCAGTTCTTC. It translates to CASNPIGGPYNEQFF.

This clonotype was counted once. V usage is TRBV30 and J usage is TRBJ1-1; 8 bases map to TRBD1. CDR1 and CDR2 (germline): GTSNPN, SVGIG (reference sequence). J gave up 8 bases and V 3 bases, and 11 bases lay outside the gene matches. This CDR3 is built from 14 residues. The DNA for the CDR3 is TGTGCCTGGAGCGGTGGACAGGGAAAATGGGAAGCTTTCTTT. This gives the protein CAWSGGQGKWEAFF.

CDR3 sequence reads: CSAQDRSSGNTIYF. The CDR3 DNA reads as TGCAGTGCTCAAGACAGGAGCTCTGGAAACACCATATATTTT. The V gene is TRBV20-1, the J gene TRBJ1-3, with TRBD1 as a possible D gene (6 bases). The germline V gene has CDR1 DFQATT and CDR2 SNEGSKA (reference sequence). Trimming shortened V by 5 bases and J by 0 bases, and 11 bases separated the two germline ends. This CDR3 contains 14 residues.

The chain combines TRBV5-1 with TRBJ1-5; D remains ambiguous. The germline CDR1 and CDR2 sequences are SGHRS and YFSETQ. This CDR3 region has 14 residues. V gave up 0 bases and J gave up 5 bases, with 9 bases separating them. CDR3 DNA: TGCGCCAGCAGCTTGGAAGGGCACGATCAGCCCCAGCATTTT. It specifies CASSLEGHDQPQHF.

V is TRBV5-1 and J is TRBJ1-1; 7 nucleotides align to TRBD1. Looked up from germline, CDR1 is SGHRS and CDR2 is YFSETQ. The CDR3 is 14 residues long. With 0 bases clipped from V and 11 bases from J, the junction kept 10 bases outside the gene matches. The CDR3 DNA follows: TGCGCCAGCAGCTTGGAAGGGACAGACACCGAGGCTTTCTTT. Its translation is CASSLEGTDTEAFF. The whole variable domain, remainder taken from reference TRBV5-1 and TRBJ1-1, is KAGVTQTPRYLIKTRGQQVTLSCSPISGHRSVSWYQQTPGQGLQFLFEYFSETQRNKGNFPGRFSGRQFSNSRSEMNVSTLELGDSALYLCASSLEGTDTEAFFGQGTRLTVV.

The V call is TRBV5-1, the J call TRBJ2-7; either TRBD1 or TRBD2 may supply D (5 bases each). This CDR3 spans 14 amino acids. Germline V gene sequence: CDR1 SGHRS, CDR2 YFSETQ. The V end was cut by 7 bases, the J end by 7 bases, with 21 bases between. Here the CDR3 DNA reads TGCGCCAGCGCACTGGACCGTTCTGAGGGGGAGCAGTACTTC. Translating it yields CASALDRSEGEQYF. Looking up the rest from reference TRBV5-1 and TRBJ2-7 gives the full variable domain: KAGVTQTPRYLIKTRGQQVTLSCSPISGHRSVSWYQQTPGQGLQFLFEYFSETQRNKGNFPGRFSGRQFSNSRSEMNVSTLELGDSALYLCASALDRSEGEQYFGPGTRLTVT.

The V and J genes are TRBV20-1 and TRBJ2-7, with D possibly matching TRBD1 (6 bases). CDR1 and CDR2 (germline): DFQATT, SNEGSKA (reference sequence). The CDR3 sequence is 13 residues long. V lost 5 bases and J lost 3, with 14 bases in between. As DNA, the CDR3 is TGCAGTGCTTCCGGACAGACTGACTACGAGCAGTACTTC. It specifies CSASGQTDYEQYF.

This sequence joins TRBV10-3 and TRBJ1-2; 7 bases map to TRBD1. Germline V gene data show CDR1 as ENHRY and CDR2 as SYGVKD. This CDR3 is built from 14 residues. J was trimmed by 8 bases and V by 4 bases; bases with no gene match: 10. The CDR3 DNA reads as TGTGCCATCAGTGCCGCCGGGACAGTCTCCGGCTACACCTTC. Protein: CAISAAGTVSGYTF.

J is TRBJ2-4 and V is TRBV15, with 9 bases lining up with TRBD1. The CDR3 has 18 amino acids. V was pared by 5 bases and J by 0 bases, with 11 bases of the junction left unmatched. The germline V gene has CDR1 LNHNV and CDR2 YYDKDF (reference sequence). CDR3 loop: CATSPYENRGRAKNIQYF. The CDR3 nucleotides read TGTGCCACCAGCCCCTACGAGAACAGGGGGCGAGCCAAAAACATTCAGTACTTC.

The chain combines TRBV18 with TRBJ1-1, with D unresolved. Germline V gene data show CDR1 as KGHSH and CDR2 as LQKENI. The CDR3 is 12 amino acids. V was trimmed by 3 bases and J by 1 base, leaving 3 bases between them. CDR3 residues: CASSPQNTEAFF. The CDR3 nucleotides read TGTGCCAGCTCACCCCAGAACACTGAAGCTTTCTTT.

The chain couples TRBV19 to TRBJ1-5; maybe TRBD1 (5 bases). The germline gives CDR1 LNHDA, CDR2 SQIVND (reference sequence). The CDR3 runs 14 residues. Trimming pared 3 bases from V and 1 base from J, leaving 7 bases between. The CDR3 nucleotides are TGTGCCAGTAGTATTGGGGACAGCAATCAGCCCCAGCATTTT. Protein product: CASSIGDSNQPQHF.

The rearrangement uses TRBV4-1 and TRBJ1-2, with D maybe TRBD1 (6 bases). This CDR3 comprises 14 residues. The V end lost 4 bases, the J end lost 8 bases, and 17 bases lay between the germline ends. From germline, CDR1 is MGHRA and CDR2 YSYEKL. The chain's CDR3 is CASSPQGESLGYTF. CDR3 DNA sequence: TGCGCCAGCAGCCCACAGGGCGAGTCGTTGGGCTACACCTTC.

The chain uses TRBV30 and TRBJ1-6; 8 positions agree with TRBD1. V dropped 2 bases and J dropped 4; count of bases not matched to a gene: 7. The CDR3 extends over 16 amino acids. CDR1 and CDR2 from the germline V gene are GTSNPN and SVGIG (reference sequence). The CDR3 DNA follows: TGTGCCTGGAGTATACAGGGGGATCCTTATAATTCACCCCTCCACTTT. Amino acid sequence: CAWSIQGDPYNSPLHF.

This chain links TRBV3-1 with TRBJ1-5; no clear D. CDR3 size: 14 residues. V was shortened by 0 bases and J by 11 bases, with 14 bases between the two germline ends. CDR1 is LGHDT and CDR2 is YNNKEL in the germline V gene (reference sequence). The CDR3 loop reads CASSQDSRPQAQHF. The CDR3 nucleotides are TGTGCCAGCAGCCAAGATAGCCGTCCCCAGGCCCAGCATTTT.

This clonotype was seen a single time. The chain uses TRBV30 and TRBJ1-1; D may be TRBD1 (5 bases). Germline V gives CDR1 GTSNPN, CDR2 SVGIG (reference sequence). CDR3 size: 14 residues. The ends were cut back, 4 bases at V and 0 bases at J, with 12 bases in the middle. Here the CDR3 DNA reads TGTGCCTGGACTTCCGGGGCCATGAACACTGAAGCTTTCTTT. Its protein is CAWTSGAMNTEAFF.

The chain recombines TRBV3-1 with TRBJ2-1; no firm D call. This CDR3 has 12 amino acids. Trimming stripped 0 bases from V and 15 bases from J, with 12 bases between. Germline V lookup: CDR1 LGHDT, CDR2 YNNKEL (reference sequence). The CDR3, as DNA: TGTGCCAGCAGCCAAGACGGCGAAAAGCCGTTCTTC. It encodes CASSQDGEKPFF.

V usage is TRBV19 and J usage is TRBJ2-2; D is perhaps TRBD2 (5 bases). This CDR3 has 14 amino acids. V dropped 1 base and J dropped 7 bases, with 10 bases sitting between them. CDR1 is LNHDA, CDR2 SQIVND, per germline (reference sequence). The CDR3 nucleotides are TGTGCCAGTAGTATAGGCCTAGCCGGCGGGGAGCTGTTTTTT. The encoded protein is CASSIGLAGGELFF.

The chain employs TRBV12-3 or TRBV12-4 and TRBJ1-2; TRBD1 is a possible D gene (5 bases). The CDR3 extends over 12 amino acids. The ends were cut back, 3 bases at V and 4 bases at J, with 6 bases in the middle. The CDR3, as DNA: TGTGCCAGCAGTTTTGGGGGCTATGGCTACACCTTC. Protein: CASSFGGYGYTF.